Listed below are T cell receptor beta chains from one sample, sequenced in a study of T cells after yellow fever vaccination. TCRdb reprocessed the 5' RACE reads via MiXCR and lists one record per CDR3 protein. This sample has a few hundred thousand distinct CDR3 sequences, with 5.2% found just once. Material: CD4+ T cells sorted from PBMCs, obtained on the day of the yellow fever booster vaccination. All receptors derive from a man between 18 and 35 years old who received the YFV17D yellow fever vaccine. CDR3s include the opening cysteine and the closing phenylalanine or tryptophan. D genes are given only for firm matches. The size of a clone is reported for some rows only, either as once, few or many, or as a class for expanded clones.

CASSPDRAYNEQFF | TGTGCCAGCAGCCCCGACAGGGCTTACAATGAGCAGTTCTTC | few | TRBJ2-1 | TRBV12-3/TRBV12-4 | TRBD1
CASSVVDRDNYGYTF | TGTGCCAGCAGCGTAGTGGACAGGGATAACTATGGCTACACCTTC | NA | TRBJ1-2 | TRBV9 | TRBD1
CASQQGRKETQYF | TGTGCCAGTCAGCAGGGACGGAAAGAGACCCAGTACTTC | many | TRBJ2-5 | TRBV7-6 | NA
CSARERGITKNIQYF | TGCAGTGCCAGGGAACGGGGGATAACCAAAAACATTCAGTACTTC | few | TRBJ2-4 | TRBV20-1 | NA
CASTGGLVRGELFF | TGTGCCAGCACCGGGGGACTAGTGCGTGGGGAGCTGTTTTTT | few | TRBJ2-2 | TRBV2 | TRBD2
CASSQGGIEAFF | TGTGCCAGCAGCCAAGGTGGAATAGAAGCTTTCTTT | few | TRBJ1-1 | TRBV14 | NA
CASSLVVAGQETQYF | TGTGCCAGCAGCTTAGTGGTGGCAGGGCAAGAGACCCAGTACTTC | many | TRBJ2-5 | TRBV7-2 | NA
CASSTSTAANTEAFF | TGTGCCAGCAGTACCTCAACAGCCGCGAACACTGAAGCTTTCTTT | few | TRBJ1-1 | TRBV28 | NA
CASSDQLGTSGNTIYF | TGTGCCAGCAGCGACCAACTGGGGACATCTGGAAACACCATATATTTT | many | TRBJ1-3 | TRBV7-7 | NA
CAIGQAGTEAFF | TGTGCCATCGGACAGGCGGGCACTGAAGCTTTCTTT | NA | TRBJ1-1 | TRBV10-3 | TRBD1
CASSVLGYSNQPQHF | TGTGCCAGCAGTGTCTTGGGTTATAGCAATCAGCCCCAGCATTTT | NA | TRBJ1-5 | TRBV2 | NA
CASHSYRSGANVLTF | TGTGCCAGCCACAGCTACCGATCTGGGGCCAACGTCCTGACTTTC | NA | TRBJ2-6 | TRBV14 | NA
CASTPDGLGYQPQHF | TGTGCCAGCACCCCGGACGGGTTGGGATATCAGCCCCAGCATTTT | NA | TRBJ1-5 | TRBV2 | NA
CASSLGWSGQPQHF | TGTGCCAGCAGCTTGGGGTGGTCAGGGCAGCCCCAGCATTTT | NA | TRBJ1-5 | TRBV5-6 | NA
CASQGEAGTEAFF | TGTGCCAGCCAAGGTGAAGCGGGCACTGAAGCTTTCTTT | NA | TRBJ1-1 | TRBV6-2/TRBV6-3 | NA
CASSFGPNAGDTQYF | TGCGCCAGCAGCTTCGGCCCGAATGCAGGGGATACGCAGTATTTT | NA | TRBJ2-3 | TRBV5-1 | NA